The rows below give T cell receptor beta chains drawn from one sample of a study of Ad26.COV2.S vaccination and SARS-CoV-2 variants. The method was immunoSEQ multiplex PCR; TCRdb's version includes in-frame clones alone and lacks a portion of them. Of 350,000 to 450,000 clones in the sample, 70% to 90% are singletons; the top ten hold about 3.5%. The sequenced sample was peripheral blood, obtained in a trial of Ad26.COV2.S vaccine versus placebo. The receptors come from a person aged 18-65 years who received the Ad26.COV2.S COVID-19 vaccine or a placebo. Both conserved end residues are part of each CDR3. Fields, in order: J gene, V gene, clone size, CDR3 length, D gene, CDR3 protein, CDR3 DNA. D genes are given only for firm matches. Clone size is given for some rows only: seen once, a few or many times, or a class if the clone is expanded.

J: TRBJ1-5
V: TRBV7-9
size: -
length: 14
D: TRBD1
CDR3: CASSADRTNQPQHF
DNA: TGTGCCAGCAGCGCGGACAGGACCAATCAGCCCCAGCATTTT

J: TRBJ1-3
V: TRBV5-4
size: -
length: 14
D: TRBD1
CDR3: CASSKWDSSNTIYF
DNA: TGTGCCAGCAGCAAATGGGACAGCTCAAACACCATATATTTT

J: TRBJ1-1
V: TRBV9
size: few
length: 14
D: -
CDR3: CASSPSIMNTEAFF
DNA: TGTGCCAGCAGCCCTAGTATAATGAACACTGAAGCTTTCTTT

J: TRBJ2-1
V: TRBV28
size: few
length: 17
D: -
CDR3: CASSLITRRGGDDEQFF
DNA: TGTGCCAGCAGTTTAATAACTCGAAGAGGGGGAGACGATGAGCAGTTCTTC

J: TRBJ2-3
V: TRBV27
size: -
length: 14
D: -
CDR3: CASSLFLSTDTQYF
DNA: TGTGCCAGCAGTTTATTTCTTTCCACAGATACGCAGTATTTT

J: TRBJ1-1
V: TRBV12-5
size: -
length: 15
D: -
CDR3: CASVGEALKNTEAFF
DNA: TGTGCTAGTGTGGGGGAGGCCCTGAAGAACACTGAAGCTTTCTTT

J: TRBJ2-1
V: TRBV18
size: few
length: 16
D: TRBD2
CDR3: CASSPGQRGSYNEQFF
DNA: TGTGCCAGCTCCCCCGGCCAGCGGGGTTCCTACAATGAGCAGTTCTTC

J: TRBJ2-7
V: TRBV7-9
size: -
length: 14
D: -
CDR3: CASSLGQGGYEQYF
DNA: TGTGCCAGCAGCTTGGGCCAGGGGGGATACGAGCAGTACTTC

J: TRBJ2-3
V: TRBV9
size: -
length: 14
D: TRBD1
CDR3: CASSVTGQTDTQYF
DNA: TGTGCCAGCAGCGTGACAGGGCAGACAGATACGCAGTATTTT

J: TRBJ1-5
V: TRBV5-6
size: once
length: 15
D: TRBD1
CDR3: CASQQGARGNQPQHF
DNA: TGTGCCAGCCAACAGGGGGCGAGGGGCAATCAGCCCCAGCATTTT

J: TRBJ2-1
V: TRBV19
size: -
length: 18
D: TRBD2
CDR3: CASSMGAGVAGVYNEQFF
DNA: TGTGCCAGTAGTATGGGGGCTGGTGTAGCGGGGGTTTACAATGAGCAGTTCTTC

J: TRBJ2-5
V: TRBV2
size: -
length: 14
D: -
CDR3: CASSVPQGGETQYF
DNA: TGTGCCAGCAGTGTCCCACAGGGGGGGGAGACCCAGTACTTC

J: TRBJ2-1
V: TRBV11-2
size: -
length: 11
D: -
CDR3: CASSPKNEQFF
DNA: TGTGCCAGCAGCCCCAAAAATGAGCAGTTCTTC

J: TRBJ2-5
V: TRBV25-1
size: once
length: 12
D: -
CDR3: CASSEYTETQYF
DNA: TGTGCCAGCAGTGAATATACAGAGACCCAGTACTTC

J: TRBJ1-2
V: TRBV9
size: -
length: 14
D: -
CDR3: CASSGRRTPYGYTF
DNA: TGTGCCAGCAGCGGACGGAGGACCCCCTATGGCTACACCTTC

J: TRBJ1-1
V: TRBV6-7
size: -
length: 13
D: -
CDR3: CASSKKMNTEAFF
DNA: TGTGCCAGCAGTAAAAAGATGAACACTGAAGCTTTCTTT

J: TRBJ2-5
V: TRBV7-2
size: -
length: 17
D: TRBD2
CDR3: CASSLFRSASGQETQYF
DNA: TGTGCCAGCAGCTTATTCCGGTCCGCTAGCGGACAAGAGACCCAGTACTTC

J: TRBJ2-3
V: TRBV4-3
size: -
length: 14
D: TRBD2
CDR3: CASSQVTSSDTQYF
DNA: TGCGCCAGCAGCCAAGTGACTAGCTCAGATACGCAGTATTTT

J: TRBJ1-1
V: TRBV27
size: -
length: 13
D: -
CDR3: CASRIGGNTEAFF
DNA: TGTGCCAGCAGAATTGGGGGAAACACTGAAGCTTTCTTT

J: TRBJ1-5
V: TRBV7-8
size: few
length: 15
D: -
CDR3: CASSFGPPPNQPQHF
DNA: TGTGCCAGCAGCTTCGGCCCCCCGCCCAATCAGCCCCAGCATTTT

J: TRBJ2-3
V: TRBV5-4
size: -
length: 14
D: -
CDR3: CASSLQGPADTQYF
DNA: TGTGCCAGCAGCTTGCAGGGTCCGGCAGATACGCAGTATTTT

J: TRBJ2-1
V: TRBV7-9
size: -
length: 15
D: TRBD2
CDR3: CASSLSGSSYNEQFF
DNA: TGTGCCAGCAGCCTTAGCGGGAGCTCCTACAATGAGCAGTTCTTC

J: TRBJ2-7
V: TRBV2
size: many
length: 13
D: -
CDR3: CASRDGILGEQYF
DNA: TGTGCCAGCAGGGATGGTATACTGGGGGAGCAGTACTTC

J: TRBJ2-3
V: TRBV27
size: -
length: 19
D: TRBD2
CDR3: CASSFLPFPAGSSTDTQYF
DNA: TGTGCCAGCAGTTTTCTCCCCTTTCCAGCGGGATCTAGCACAGATACGCAGTATTTT

J: TRBJ1-1
V: TRBV12-3/TRBV12-4
size: -
length: 13
D: -
CDR3: CASRVLGTTEAFF
DNA: TGTGCCAGCAGAGTTCTGGGTACCACTGAAGCTTTCTTT

J: TRBJ2-3
V: TRBV9
size: -
length: 13
D: -
CDR3: CASSVGSPDTQYF
DNA: TGTGCCAGCAGCGTCGGGAGCCCAGATACGCAGTATTTT

J: TRBJ2-1
V: TRBV5-5
size: -
length: 15
D: TRBD2
CDR3: CASSPGLAGYNEQFF
DNA: TGTGCCAGCAGCCCGGGACTAGCGGGGTACAATGAGCAGTTCTTC

J: TRBJ2-7
V: TRBV23-1
size: -
length: 16
D: -
CDR3: CASSQSLGTQYYEQYF
DNA: TGCGCCAGCAGTCAATCCCTGGGGACACAATACTACGAGCAGTACTTC

J: TRBJ2-7
V: TRBV30
size: once
length: 12
D: -
CDR3: CAWSVGRFEQYF
DNA: TGTGCCTGGAGTGTCGGCAGGTTCGAGCAGTACTTC

J: TRBJ2-5
V: TRBV9
size: -
length: 15
D: -
CDR3: CASSVDGGGEETQYF
DNA: TGTGCCAGCAGCGTAGACGGAGGGGGCGAAGAGACCCAGTACTTC

J: TRBJ2-2
V: TRBV28
size: -
length: 18
D: -
CDR3: CASSYRFTRPWGTGELFF
DNA: TGTGCCAGCAGTTACAGATTCACCAGGCCCTGGGGCACCGGGGAGCTGTTTTTT

J: TRBJ1-5
V: TRBV15
size: -
length: 18
D: -
CDR3: CATSRGFGGQFMGQPQHF
DNA: TGTGCCACCAGCAGAGGTTTTGGTGGACAGTTTATGGGTCAGCCCCAGCATTTT

J: TRBJ2-2
V: TRBV21-1
size: -
length: 18
D: -
CDR3: CASISPLGLAGRTGELFF
DNA: TGTGCCAGCATCTCCCCTCTCGGGCTAGCGGGAAGGACCGGGGAGCTGTTTTTT

J: TRBJ2-2
V: TRBV11-2
size: -
length: 15
D: -
CDR3: CASRPRNTNTGELFF
DNA: TGTGCCAGCAGGCCCAGGAATACGAACACCGGGGAGCTGTTTTTT

J: TRBJ2-3
V: TRBV6-5
size: -
length: 15
D: TRBD2
CDR3: CASSRLAGGGDTQYF
DNA: TGTGCCAGCAGTCGGCTAGCGGGGGGTGGAGATACGCAGTATTTT

J: TRBJ2-3
V: TRBV14
size: -
length: 18
D: -
CDR3: CASSQELSRPSPTDTQYF
DNA: TGTGCCAGCAGCCAAGAGCTTTCGAGACCCTCACCCACAGATACGCAGTATTTT

J: TRBJ2-3
V: TRBV7-2
size: -
length: 15
D: -
CDR3: CASSLIAGRTDTQYF
DNA: TGTGCCAGCAGCTTAATCGCAGGCCGCACAGATACGCAGTATTTT

J: TRBJ2-7
V: TRBV11-2
size: -
length: 15
D: TRBD1
CDR3: CASSLVRTGGLPSYF
DNA: TGTGCCAGCAGCTTAGTGCGGACAGGGGGCCTCCCCTCGTACTTC

J: TRBJ1-3
V: TRBV7-2
size: -
length: 15
D: -
CDR3: CASRPNGFAGNTIYF
DNA: TGTGCCAGCAGGCCCAACGGGTTTGCTGGAAACACCATATATTTT

J: TRBJ1-3
V: TRBV4-1
size: -
length: 13
D: -
CDR3: CASSQDPTNTIYF
DNA: TGCGCCAGCAGCCAAGATCCCACAAACACCATATATTTT

J: TRBJ1-2
V: TRBV20-1
size: -
length: 11
D: -
CDR3: CSAPINYGYTF
DNA: TGCAGTGCCCCGATTAACTATGGCTACACCTTC

J: TRBJ2-5
V: TRBV4-1
size: -
length: 14
D: -
CDR3: CASSQGRRSETQYF
DNA: TGCGCCAGCAGCCAAGGGAGGAGATCAGAGACCCAGTACTTC

J: TRBJ2-7
V: TRBV3-1/TRBV3-2
size: -
length: 12
D: -
CDR3: CASSQGGNEQYF
DNA: TGTGCCAGCAGCCAAGGGGGTAACGAGCAGTACTTC

J: TRBJ2-1
V: TRBV28
size: -
length: 15
D: TRBD1
CDR3: CASATGQGSYNEQFF
DNA: TGTGCCAGCGCTACGGGACAGGGTTCCTACAATGAGCAGTTCTTC

J: TRBJ2-2
V: TRBV15
size: -
length: 18
D: -
CDR3: CATSRVFRNHWRTGELFF
DNA: TGTGCCACCAGCAGAGTTTTCAGGAACCATTGGAGGACCGGGGAGCTGTTTTTT

J: TRBJ1-1
V: TRBV30
size: -
length: 15
D: -
CDR3: CAWGATGRLNTEAFF
DNA: TGTGCCTGGGGGGCCACCGGACGACTGAACACTGAAGCTTTCTTT

J: TRBJ2-6
V: TRBV7-9
size: -
length: 18
D: TRBD1
CDR3: CASSLGGTGGTGANVLTF
DNA: TGTGCCAGCAGCTTAGGGGGGACAGGGGGCACTGGGGCCAACGTCCTGACTTTC

J: TRBJ2-5
V: TRBV6-5
size: -
length: 13
D: -
CDR3: CASRTGGLETQYF
DNA: TGTGCCAGCCGAACGGGGGGCTTGGAGACCCAGTACTTC

J: TRBJ2-7
V: TRBV2
size: -
length: 16
D: TRBD1
CDR3: CASSPWTGMSSYEQYF
DNA: TGTGCCAGCAGTCCCTGGACAGGGATGAGCTCCTACGAGCAGTACTTC

J: TRBJ1-2
V: TRBV6-5
size: -
length: 13
D: -
CDR3: CASSYSEGRGYTF
DNA: TGTGCCAGCAGTTACTCGGAGGGGAGAGGCTACACCTTC

J: TRBJ2-7
V: TRBV4-1
size: -
length: 15
D: -
CDR3: CASSQVRELFNEQYF
DNA: TGCGCCAGCAGCCAAGTTCGCGAATTATTCAACGAGCAGTACTTC

J: TRBJ2-2
V: TRBV10-3
size: -
length: 14
D: TRBD1
CDR3: CAIRRGPGTGELFF
DNA: TGTGCCATCAGGAGGGGGCCGGGAACCGGGGAGCTGTTTTTT

J: TRBJ2-6
V: TRBV18
size: -
length: 18
D: TRBD1
CDR3: CASSPGQGAPAGANVLTF
DNA: TGTGCCAGCTCACCGGGACAGGGGGCGCCTGCTGGGGCCAACGTCCTGACTTTC

J: TRBJ2-7
V: TRBV19
size: -
length: 15
D: TRBD1
CDR3: CASSKTGTGTYEQYF
DNA: TGTGCCAGTAGTAAAACCGGGACAGGGACCTACGAGCAGTACTTC

J: TRBJ1-3
V: TRBV28
size: -
length: 13
D: -
CDR3: CASSLLEGNTIYF
DNA: TGTGCCAGCAGTTTATTGGAAGGAAACACCATATATTTT

J: TRBJ2-7
V: TRBV27
size: -
length: 16
D: TRBD2
CDR3: CASSQRRAGERYEQYF
DNA: TGTGCCAGCAGCCAGAGAAGAGCGGGAGAGCGATACGAGCAGTACTTC

J: TRBJ2-2
V: TRBV9
size: -
length: 16
D: TRBD2
CDR3: CASSVQGGGDTGELFF
DNA: TGTGCCAGCAGCGTTCAAGGCGGGGGAGACACCGGGGAGCTGTTTTTT

J: TRBJ2-3
V: TRBV7-2
size: -
length: 15
D: TRBD1
CDR3: CASSLVLQGADTQYF
DNA: TGTGCCAGCAGCTTAGTGTTACAGGGGGCAGATACGCAGTATTTT